A single sample is the source of the 30 T cell receptor beta chains below, sequenced in a study of CD8 T cells in Susac syndrome. Reverse transcription used about 0.45 to 1 ug RNA and random hexamers. TCRdb passed the immunoSEQ multiplex PCR reads through MiXCR, listing each CDR3 protein once. The table has about 94,000 distinct CDR3 sequences, roughly 94% seen once. The sequenced sample consisted of CD4+ T cells from PBMCs. The receptors were sampled from a human donor with Susac syndrome.

The chain uses TRBV20-1 and TRBJ2-2, with a weak D call TRBD1 (5 bases). This CDR3 spans 14 amino acids. CDR1 and CDR2 (germline): DFQATT, SNEGSKA (reference sequence). The germline V and J ends were trimmed by 1 base and 6 bases, with 12 bases remaining between them. The CDR3 is CSARAGRVAGELFF. As DNA, the CDR3 is TGCAGTGCTAGAGCAGGCAGGGTAGCCGGGGAGCTGTTTTTT.

This clonotype appeared a few times. For the CDR3, the DNA is TGCAGCGCCGGACAGGGGACCACTGAAGCTTTCTTT. Its translation: CSAGQGTTEAFF. This chain links TRBV29-1 with TRBJ1-1; 9 bases are shared with TRBD1. Germline V gives CDR1 SQVTM, CDR2 ANQGSEA. The junction had 4 bases not matched to a gene; V was cut back by 7 bases and J by 4 bases. The CDR3 is 12 amino acids.

The V call is TRBV12-3 or TRBV12-4, the J call TRBJ2-7, with 14 bases fitting TRBD2. The V gene end was trimmed by 3 bases and the J gene end by 3 bases; junction bases not matched to a gene: 1. The CDR3 covers 15 residues. CDR3 DNA: TGTGCCAGCAGTTTGGGACTAGCGGGGGTCTACGAGCAGTACTTC. Translation gives CASSLGLAGVYEQYF.

This clonotype was observed a single time. The V call is TRBV20-1, the J call TRBJ1-5; 8 bases match TRBD1. Germline loops: CDR1 DFQATT, CDR2 SNEGSKA (reference sequence). This CDR3 spans 15 amino acids. V lost 0 bases, J lost 7 bases, and 8 bases stayed unmatched. CDR3 DNA sequence: TGCAGTGCTAGAGATCCAGGACAGGGAATCCAGCCCCAGCATTTT. Translating it yields CSARDPGQGIQPQHF.

V gene TRBV7-9 combines with J gene TRBJ1-2; D gene uncertain. The CDR3 has 14 residues. Trimming took off 5 bases at V and 2 bases at J, with 12 bases between the two ends. Germline CDR1 SEHNR, CDR2 FQNEAQ (reference sequence). CDR3 protein: CASSPKNGNYGYTF. The CDR3 bases are TGTGCCAGCAGCCCGAAGAACGGGAACTATGGCTACACCTTC.

The chain couples TRBV20-1 to TRBJ2-2, with TRBD2 matching 7 bases. The CDR3 is made up of 16 amino acids. Germline CDR1 DFQATT, CDR2 SNEGSKA (reference sequence). The V segment lost 1 base and the J segment 1 base; nucleotides outside the gene matches: 6. This CDR3 reads CSARARGGGNTGELFF. As DNA, the CDR3 is TGCAGTGCTAGAGCCCGCGGCGGGGGGAACACCGGGGAGCTGTTTTTT.

The chain couples TRBV30 to TRBJ1-1; tentatively, D is TRBD1 (5 bases). The germline V gene has CDR1 GTSNPN and CDR2 SVGIG (reference sequence). The CDR3 consists of 14 residues. V was clipped by 3 bases and J by 0 bases, with 11 bases between them. Written as DNA, the CDR3 is TGTGCCTGGAGCCCGGGACGACTGAACACTGAAGCTTTCTTT. Translating gives CAWSPGRLNTEAFF. Full variable domain (remainder filled in from reference TRBV30 and TRBJ1-1): SQTIHQWPATLVQPVGSPLSLECTVEGTSNPNLYWYRQAAGRGLQLLFYSVGIGQISSEVPQNLSASRPQDRQFILSSKKLLLSDSGFYLCAWSPGRLNTEAFFGQGTRLTVV.

The chain is built from TRBV20-1 and TRBJ1-2; possibly TRBD1 for D (6 bases). This CDR3 region has 13 residues. The V end was cut by 3 bases, the J end by 2 bases, with 10 bases between. Germline CDR1 reads DFQATT; CDR2 reads SNEGSKA (reference sequence). The CDR3 sequence: CSASSGQNYGYTF. The DNA of the CDR3 is TGCAGTGCTAGTTCAGGACAGAACTATGGCTACACCTTC.

This sequence joins TRBV5-1 and TRBJ1-3; no reliable D call. The germline V gene encodes CDR1 SGHRS and CDR2 YFSETQ. The germline V and J ends were trimmed by 0 bases and 0 bases, with 4 bases remaining between them. The CDR3 is 14 residues long. The CDR3 region is CASSLEGSGNTIYF. CDR3 nucleotides: TGCGCCAGCAGCTTGGAGGGCTCTGGAAACACCATATATTTT. Full variable domain (remainder filled in from reference TRBV5-1 and TRBJ1-3): KAGVTQTPRYLIKTRGQQVTLSCSPISGHRSVSWYQQTPGQGLQFLFEYFSETQRNKGNFPGRFSGRQFSNSRSEMNVSTLELGDSALYLCASSLEGSGNTIYFGEGSWLTVV.

The gene calls are TRBV20-1 and TRBJ2-7; the match to TRBD2 covers 10 bases. Per germline, CDR1 DFQATT and CDR2 SNEGSKA (reference sequence). This CDR3 region has 14 residues. The CDR3 bases are TGCAGCGCTTTAGCGGGGGGATCCCGCTACGAGCAGTACTTC. It translates to CSALAGGSRYEQYF.

This clonotype was observed a handful of times. Relative to the germline gene, one junction end is altered; a read error may explain this. This chain connects TRBV4-1 to TRBJ1-6; TRBD1 is a possible D gene (5 bases). Looked up from germline, CDR1 is MGHRA and CDR2 is YSYEKL. This CDR3 is built from 16 residues. For the CDR3, the DNA is TGCGCCAGCAGACAAGACCGGGACTCTAGTTATTCACCCCTCCACTTT. Residues: CASRQDRDSSYSPLHF.

This chain's CDR3 is CASSLIQGNYNSPLHF. The CDR3 nucleotides are TGTGCCAGCAGCCTAATACAGGGAAATTATAATTCACCCCTCCACTTT. The chain has TRBV3-1 and TRBJ1-6; D is perhaps TRBD1 (6 bases). Germline lookup yields CDR1 LGHDT and CDR2 YNNKEL (reference sequence). The CDR3 runs to 16 residues. The V gene lost 4 bases and the J gene lost 4 bases, with 14 bases spanning the gap.

The genes are TRBV30 and TRBJ1-4; D remains unclear. Trimming took 3 bases from V and 10 from J, leaving 18 bases between them. CDR1 GTSNPN and CDR2 SVGIG come from the germline V gene (reference sequence). CDR3 length: 14 amino acids. CDR3 sequence: CAWRPVVGWGKLFF. The DNA of the CDR3 is TGTGCCTGGAGGCCGGTGGTGGGTTGGGGAAAACTGTTTTTT. Full variable domain (rest looked up from reference TRBV30 and TRBJ1-4): SQTIHQWPATLVQPVGSPLSLECTVEGTSNPNLYWYRQAAGRGLQLLFYSVGIGQISSEVPQNLSASRPQDRQFILSSKKLLLSDSGFYLCAWRPVVGWGKLFFGSGTQLSVL.

This rearrangement joins TRBV2 to TRBJ2-2; TRBD2 agrees at 7 bases. The CDR3 contains 18 residues. Germline trimming cut 5 bases from V and 2 bases from J; bases unmatched to any gene: 14. Germline V gene sequence: CDR1 SNHLY, CDR2 FYNNEI. The CDR3 loop is CASSSDVPGTINTGELFF. The CDR3 DNA follows: TGTGCCAGCAGTAGTGATGTACCGGGGACTATAAACACCGGGGAGCTGTTTTTT.

This chain connects TRBV7-2 to TRBJ2-2; D may be TRBD2 (6 bases). Germline V gives CDR1 SGHTA, CDR2 FQGNSA. The CDR3 contains 14 residues. V dropped 5 bases and J dropped 3 bases, with 10 bases sitting between them. In nucleotides, the CDR3 is TGTGCCAGCAGCCGAGGAGGGTACACCGGGGAGCTGTTTTTT. This gives the protein CASSRGGYTGELFF.

The chain recombines TRBV13 with TRBJ2-7; D possibly corresponds to TRBD2 (7 bases). Per germline, CDR1 PRHDT and CDR2 FYEKMQ (reference sequence). This CDR3 has 13 residues. V was shortened by 3 bases and J by 7 bases, with 13 bases between the two germline ends. In nucleotides, the CDR3 is TGTGCCAGCAGCTTGAGTGAGGGGGGGGAGCAGTACTTC. This sequence encodes CASSLSEGGEQYF.

This clonotype was seen once. The DNA for the CDR3 is TGTGCCATCAGTGCCGGGGGGCTTACCGGGGAGCTGTTTTTT. It specifies CAISAGGLTGELFF. V is TRBV10-3 and J is TRBJ2-2; tentative D call: TRBD2 (7 bases). Trimming took off 4 bases at V and 5 bases at J, with 11 bases between the two ends. Germline V gives CDR1 ENHRY, CDR2 SYGVKD. The CDR3 has 14 residues.

In this sample, this clonotype turned up once. This sequence joins TRBV24-1 and TRBJ2-2; unclear D gene. Trimming cost V 5 bases and J 0 bases, with 6 bases left between them. Germline CDR1 and CDR2: KGHDR and SFDVKD. This CDR3 contains 14 residues. As DNA, the CDR3 is TGTGCCACCAGTGCAACTTCGAACACCGGGGAGCTGTTTTTT. Translating gives CATSATSNTGELFF.

The chain couples TRBV30 to TRBJ1-2; weak D call: TRBD1 (5 bases). V lost 3 bases and J 6 bases, leaving 14 bases between the germline ends. The CDR3 is 13 residues long. Germline lookup yields CDR1 GTSNPN and CDR2 SVGIG (reference sequence). Here the CDR3 reads CAWSLTGTDGYTF. In DNA, the CDR3 is TGTGCCTGGAGCTTAACCGGGACCGATGGCTACACCTTC.

This clonotype has a single count. The genes are TRBV6-5 and TRBJ1-6, with a weak D call TRBD1 (6 bases). Germline values: CDR1 MNHEY, CDR2 SVGAGI. The CDR3 has 13 residues. Trimming cost V 5 bases and J 10 bases, with 12 bases left between them. The CDR3 bases are TGTGCCAGCAGTCCCGGACAGACATCACCCCTCCACTTT. Protein product: CASSPGQTSPLHF.

The chain links TRBV12-3 or TRBV12-4 to TRBJ2-7; TRBD1 matches 7 bases. V gave up 5 bases and J gave up 0 bases; unmatched junction bases: 4. The CDR3 length is 14 residues. The CDR3: CASSARTGSYEQYF. The CDR3 DNA sequence: TGTGCCAGCAGTGCCCGGACAGGCTCCTACGAGCAGTACTTC.

The chain recombines TRBV12-3 or TRBV12-4 with TRBJ2-7; D gene unclear. The CDR3 length is 13 residues. V was pared by 6 bases and J by 7 bases, with 16 bases between. The CDR3 nucleotides are TGTGCCAGCAGAAACAGTTCTAGGGATGAGCAGTACTTC. Encoded protein: CASRNSSRDEQYF.

The chain has TRBV29-1 and TRBJ2-3; 8 positions match TRBD1. Germline assignment: CDR1 SQVTM and CDR2 ANQGSEA. This CDR3 spans 15 amino acids. The V segment lost 0 bases and the J segment 5 bases; nucleotides outside the gene matches: 7. CDR3 loop: CSVEEFGQGGDTQYF. DNA of the CDR3: TGCAGCGTTGAAGAGTTCGGACAGGGCGGAGATACGCAGTATTTT.

The chain is built from TRBV30 and TRBJ1-5, with D perhaps matching TRBD1 (6 bases). CDR3 length equals 14 residues. V was pared by 3 bases and J by 6 bases, with 15 bases between. The germline CDR1 and CDR2 sequences are GTSNPN and SVGIG (reference sequence). CDR3 sequence: CAWSGMGGGQPQHF. The DNA of the CDR3 is TGTGCCTGGAGCGGAATGGGGGGCGGTCAGCCCCAGCATTTT.

V usage is TRBV7-3 and J usage is TRBJ2-7; 9 positions match TRBD1. The germline V gene encodes CDR1 SGHTA and CDR2 FQGTGA. V shed 6 bases, J shed 2 bases, and the junction held 17 bases outside the gene matches. The CDR3 runs to 18 residues. The CDR3 is CASRVDLTGTGRPYEQYF. The DNA for the CDR3 is TGTGCCAGCAGGGTCGACCTGACTGGGACAGGGAGGCCCTACGAGCAGTACTTC.

The chain couples TRBV12-3 or TRBV12-4 to TRBJ1-2, with D possibly TRBD1 on 6 matching bases. The CDR3 sequence is 12 residues long. V lost 11 bases and J lost 2, with 12 bases in between. CDR3 nucleotides: TGTGCCTCCCAGGGGCCAAACTATGGCTACACCTTC. Amino acid sequence: CASQGPNYGYTF.

The V gene is TRBV28, the J gene TRBJ2-3; D not certain. Trimming removed 6 bases at V and 5 bases at J, with 6 bases between. The CDR3 loop spans 11 amino acids. The germline gives CDR1 MDHEN, CDR2 SYDVKM. CDR3 region: CASRELDTQYF. CDR3 nucleotides: TGTGCCAGCAGAGAGTTAGATACGCAGTATTTT. Complete variable domain (other parts from reference TRBV28 and TRBJ2-3): DVKVTQSSRYLVKRTGEKVFLECVQDMDHENMFWYRQDPGLGLRLIYFSYDVKMKEKGDIPEGYSVSREKKERFSLILESASTNQTSMYLCASRELDTQYFGPGTRLTVL.

This chain links TRBV20-1 with TRBJ2-7, with D perhaps TRBD2 (6 bases). V was shortened by 6 bases and J by 2 bases, with 20 bases between the two germline ends. The CDR3 is made up of 15 amino acids. Looked up from germline, CDR1 is DFQATT and CDR2 is SNEGSKA (reference sequence). The CDR3 DNA is TGCAGTGCCCCTCGGTGGGGCGGGGAAACCTACGAGCAGTACTTC. It is translated as CSAPRWGGETYEQYF.

This clonotype was seen a single time. The chain links TRBV5-1 to TRBJ2-5; D gene ambiguous. V lost 1 base to trimming and J lost 1 base, with 8 bases between them. The CDR3 consists of 14 residues. CDR1 is SGHRS, CDR2 YFSETQ, per germline. The CDR3 region is CASSLQATQETQYF. CDR3 coding DNA: TGCGCCAGCAGCTTGCAGGCTACCCAAGAGACCCAGTACTTC.

V and J are TRBV25-1 and TRBJ2-7; 9 bases map to TRBD1. The ends lost 3 bases at V and 5 bases at J; junction bases unmatched: 8. Germline CDR1 reads MGHDK; CDR2 reads SYGVNS. The CDR3 loop spans 15 amino acids. The CDR3 spells CASSDSRDRVHEQYF. The DNA of the CDR3 is TGTGCCAGCAGTGATTCCCGGGACAGGGTCCACGAGCAGTACTTC.